This T cell receptor beta chain was sequenced in a study of molecular identifiers for immune sequencing clone quantification. Findings of the study overall: Clones that had above 20 RNA copies took up over 99% of effector molecules but under 1% in naive cells. Clone sizes that are highly expanded could be underestimated when identical TCR molecules share a barcode.

It was from roughly 20,000 to 1,000,000 sorted cells, with 10%, 30% or 50% RNA, that naive CD8 libraries came. Listed TCR primers, together with previously described methods, were used for the bulk TCR libraries. TCRdb recomputed calls from the PCR reads with MiXCR, one row per CDR3 protein. This table holds about 510,000 distinct CDR3 sequences, under 30% found once. CDR3 size: 14 residues. CDR1 is GTSNPN and CDR2 is SVGIG in the germline V gene (reference sequence). J lost 4 bases, V lost 1 base, and 4 bases had no gene match. At least ten counts were recorded for this clonotype. No antigen is known for it.

The origin of this receptor is a human donor in good health. Some libraries in this study had Jurkat cell RNA spiked in. The chain carries TRBV30 and TRBJ2-1; 7 bases line up with TRBD1. The sequencing input was naive CD8+ T cells from blood, with Jurkat cell RNA spiked in. As to subset: FACS-sorted CD8+CD4-CCR7+CD45RA+ naive T cells. The CDR3 loop reads CAWSARTGYNEQFF. The CDR3 nucleotides are TGTGCCTGGAGTGCGCGGACAGGTTACAATGAGCAGTTCTTC.